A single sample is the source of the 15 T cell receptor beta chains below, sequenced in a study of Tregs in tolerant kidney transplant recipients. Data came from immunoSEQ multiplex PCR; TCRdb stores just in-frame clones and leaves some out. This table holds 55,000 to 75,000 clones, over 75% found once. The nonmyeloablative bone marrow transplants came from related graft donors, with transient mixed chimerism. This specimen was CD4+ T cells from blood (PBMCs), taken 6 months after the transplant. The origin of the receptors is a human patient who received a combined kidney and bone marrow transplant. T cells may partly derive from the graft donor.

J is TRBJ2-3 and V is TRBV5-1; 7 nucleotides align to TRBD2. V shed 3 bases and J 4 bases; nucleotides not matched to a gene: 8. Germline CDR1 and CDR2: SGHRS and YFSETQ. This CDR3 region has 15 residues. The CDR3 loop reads CASSWGGEGPDTQYF. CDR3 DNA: TGCGCCAGCAGCTGGGGGGGGGAAGGGCCAGATACGCAGTATTTT. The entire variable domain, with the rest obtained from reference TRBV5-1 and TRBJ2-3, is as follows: KAGVTQTPRYLIKTRGQQVTLSCSPISGHRSVSWYQQTPGQGLQFLFEYFSETQRNKGNFPGRFSGRQFSNSRSEMNVSTLELGDSALYLCASSWGGEGPDTQYFGPGTRLTVL.

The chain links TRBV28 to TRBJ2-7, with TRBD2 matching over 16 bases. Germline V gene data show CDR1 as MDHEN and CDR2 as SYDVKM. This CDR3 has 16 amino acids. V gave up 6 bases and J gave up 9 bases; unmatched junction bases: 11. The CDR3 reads CASSAPGLAGGTVQYF. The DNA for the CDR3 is TGTGCCAGCAGCGCCCCGGGACTAGCGGGGGGGACAGTGCAGTACTTC.

In nucleotides, the CDR3 is TGCAGCGCCCGGACAGGGGGCTCCACCGGGGAGCTGTTTTTT. It is translated as CSARTGGSTGELFF. V is TRBV29-1 and J is TRBJ2-2; 11 nucleotides match TRBD1. Germline V lookup: CDR1 SQVTM, CDR2 ANQGSEA. The CDR3 contains 14 residues. With V trimmed by 7 bases and J by 4 bases, 5 bases remained unmatched.

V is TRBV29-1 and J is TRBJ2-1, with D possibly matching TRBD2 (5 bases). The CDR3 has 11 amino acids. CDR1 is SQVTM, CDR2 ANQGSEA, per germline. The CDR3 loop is CRGASYNEQFF. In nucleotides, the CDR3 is TGCCGGGGAGCGAGCTACAATGAGCAGTTCTTC.

Here the CDR3 reads CASSAGTGRDIQYF. The CDR3, as DNA: TGTGCCAGCAGCGCCGGGACAGGGCGTGACATTCAGTACTTC. V usage is TRBV7-8 and J usage is TRBJ2-4; 9 positions match TRBD1. This CDR3 has 14 residues. V dropped 5 bases and J dropped 8; count of bases not matched to a gene: 7. CDR1 is SGHVS, CDR2 FQNEAQ, per germline. Filled out from reference TRBV7-8 and TRBJ2-4, the complete variable domain reads GAGVSQSPRYKVAKRGQDVALRCDPISGHVSLFWYQQALGQGPEFLTYFQNEAQLDKSGLPSDRFFAERPEGSVSTLKIQRTQQEDSAVYLCASSAGTGRDIQYFGAGTRLSVL.

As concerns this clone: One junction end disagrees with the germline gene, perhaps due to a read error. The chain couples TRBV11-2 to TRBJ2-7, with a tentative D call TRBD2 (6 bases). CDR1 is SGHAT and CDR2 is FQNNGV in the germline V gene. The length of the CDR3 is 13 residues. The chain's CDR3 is CASSSGTFYGQYF. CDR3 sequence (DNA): TGTGCCAGCAGCTCAGGGACTTTCTACGGGCAGTACTTC.

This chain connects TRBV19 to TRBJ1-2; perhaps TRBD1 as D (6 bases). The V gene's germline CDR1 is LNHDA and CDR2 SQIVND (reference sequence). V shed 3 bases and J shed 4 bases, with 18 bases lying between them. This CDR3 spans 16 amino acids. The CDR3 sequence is CASSIRSGTGSYGYTF. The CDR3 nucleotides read TGTGCCAGTAGTATTAGGAGTGGAACAGGGTCCTATGGCTACACCTTC.

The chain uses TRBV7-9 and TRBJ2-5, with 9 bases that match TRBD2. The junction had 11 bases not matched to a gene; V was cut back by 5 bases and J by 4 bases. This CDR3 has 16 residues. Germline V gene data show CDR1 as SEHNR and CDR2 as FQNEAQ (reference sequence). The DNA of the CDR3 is TGTGCCAGCAGCGAGATGGGCGGGGGGGTGGCAGAGACCCAGTACTTC. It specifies CASSEMGGGVAETQYF.

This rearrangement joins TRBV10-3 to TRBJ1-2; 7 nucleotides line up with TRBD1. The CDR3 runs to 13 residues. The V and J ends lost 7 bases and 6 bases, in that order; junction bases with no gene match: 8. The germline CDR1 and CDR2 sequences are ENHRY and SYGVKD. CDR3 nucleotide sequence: TGTGCCATCACCGGACAGGCACGGCATGGCTACACCTTC. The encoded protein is CAITGQARHGYTF.

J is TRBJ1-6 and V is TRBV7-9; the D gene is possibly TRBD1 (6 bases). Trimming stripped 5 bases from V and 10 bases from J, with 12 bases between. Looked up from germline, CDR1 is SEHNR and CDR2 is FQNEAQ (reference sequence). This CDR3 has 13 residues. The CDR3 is CASSPYRDSPLHF. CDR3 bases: TGTGCCAGCAGCCCGTACAGGGACTCACCCCTCCACTTT.

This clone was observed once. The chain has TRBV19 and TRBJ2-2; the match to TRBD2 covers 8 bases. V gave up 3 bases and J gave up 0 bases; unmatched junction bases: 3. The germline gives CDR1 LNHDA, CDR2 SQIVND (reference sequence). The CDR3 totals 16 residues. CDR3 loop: CASSIHGGANTGELFF. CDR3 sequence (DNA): TGTGCCAGTAGTATTCACGGGGGGGCGAACACCGGGGAGCTGTTTTTT.

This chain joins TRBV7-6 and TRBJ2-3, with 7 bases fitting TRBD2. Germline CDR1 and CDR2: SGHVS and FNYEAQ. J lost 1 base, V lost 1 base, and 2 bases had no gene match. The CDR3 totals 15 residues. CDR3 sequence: CASSLGGLRTDTQYF. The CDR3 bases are TGTGCCAGCAGCTTAGGGGGACTACGCACAGATACGCAGTATTTT.

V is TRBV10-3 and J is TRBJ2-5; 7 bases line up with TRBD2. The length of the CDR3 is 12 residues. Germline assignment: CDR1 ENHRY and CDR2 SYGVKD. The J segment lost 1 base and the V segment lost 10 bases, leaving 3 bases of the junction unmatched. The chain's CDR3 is CASGGGQETQYF. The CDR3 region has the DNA TGTGCCAGTGGGGGGGGCCAAGAGACCCAGTACTTC.

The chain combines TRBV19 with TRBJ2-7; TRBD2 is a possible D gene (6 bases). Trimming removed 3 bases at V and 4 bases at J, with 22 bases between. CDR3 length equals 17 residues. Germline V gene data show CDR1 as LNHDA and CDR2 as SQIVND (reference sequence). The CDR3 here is CASSIAYSGAGLYEQYF. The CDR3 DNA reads TGTGCCAGTAGTATCGCATATAGTGGGGCGGGACTGTACGAGCAGTACTTC.

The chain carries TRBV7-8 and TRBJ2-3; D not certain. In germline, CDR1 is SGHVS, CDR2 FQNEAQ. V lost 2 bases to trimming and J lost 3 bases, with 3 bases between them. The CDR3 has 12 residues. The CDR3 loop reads CASSLQTDTQYF. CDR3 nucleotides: TGTGCCAGCAGCTTACAAACAGATACGCAGTATTTT.